This TCR beta chain was profiled in a study of CD8 T cells in ankylosing spondylitis. A word on this clonotype: Its antigen is undetermined.

The length of the CDR3 is 17 residues. General study findings and limits: Reportedly, disease-linked clones are significantly enriched in ankylosing spondylitis patients' matched synovial fluid.

From the 5' RACE reads, TCRdb called clonotypes with MiXCR, one entry per CDR3 protein. The sample holds tens of thousands of distinct CDR3 sequences, approximately 9.9% seen once. This rearrangement joins TRBV12-3 or TRBV12-4 to TRBJ1-1; TRBD1 aligns across 7 bases. The receptor was isolated from a male donor with ankylosing spondylitis or in good health (not recorded which). What was sequenced was blood, either unsorted or a sorted T cell fraction (not recorded which). CDR3 in amino acids: CTFSSVRQGGGETEAFF. Here the CDR3 DNA reads TGTACCTTCAGTTCCGTCCGACAGGGTGGGGGAGAGACTGAAGCTTTCTTT.